A selection of T cell receptor beta chains follows, all from one sample in a study of shared clonotypes between healthy human individuals. TCRdb's copy holds only in-frame clones and misses some; the assay was immunoSEQ multiplex PCR. Of approximately 720,000 clones in the sample, approximately 75% are singletons; the top ten hold approximately 1.8%. Input material: memory CD4+ T cells sorted from blood. These receptors were collected from a woman aged 25 to 39 in good health. Each CDR3 is given with its conserved first and last residue. Fields, in order: clone size, CDR3 length, D gene, J gene, V gene, CDR3 protein, CDR3 DNA. The D gene is left open where the match is weak. Rows give clone size only sometimes, using once, few, many, or a class for an expanded clone.

. | 14 | . | TRBJ1-1 | TRBV2 | CASRGGVLNTEAFF | TGTGCCAGCAGGGGTGGAGTACTGAACACTGAAGCTTTCTTT
. | 17 | TRBD1 | TRBJ2-6 | TRBV6-1 | CASSGGQSPSGANVLTF | TGTGCCAGCAGTGGGGGACAGAGCCCATCTGGGGCCAACGTCCTGACTTTC
. | 13 | . | TRBJ1-2 | TRBV2 | CASSESRSGGYTF | TGTGCCAGCAGTGAGAGTCGGAGTGGTGGCTACACCTTC
. | 18 | . | TRBJ2-1 | TRBV15 | CATSRDSQAHLIINEQFF | TGTGCCACCAGCAGAGATTCCCAGGCCCATCTCATTATCAATGAGCAGTTCTTC
once | 14 | . | TRBJ2-7 | TRBV9 | CASSVGLYSYEQYF | TGTGCCAGCAGCGTAGGCCTTTACTCCTACGAGCAGTACTTC
once | 15 | TRBD1 | TRBJ2-2 | TRBV6-4 | CASSRTGVRSGELFF | TGTGCCAGCTCCCGGACAGGGGTGAGATCCGGGGAGCTGTTTTTT
. | 11 | . | TRBJ1-2 | TRBV11-2 | CASSSYYGYTF | TGTGCCAGCAGCTCGTACTATGGCTACACCTTC
. | 17 | TRBD1 | TRBJ1-4 | TRBV5-1 | CASSLTPGTGTNEKLFF | TGCGCCAGCAGCCTGACCCCGGGGACAGGGACTAATGAAAAACTGTTTTTT
. | 12 | . | TRBJ2-7 | TRBV2 | CASREGSYEQYF | TGTGCCAGCAGGGAGGGCTCCTACGAGCAGTACTTC
. | 17 | TRBD2 | TRBJ2-2 | TRBV4-2 | CASSQDLGTSGSGELFF | TGTGCCAGCAGCCAAGATCTCGGGACTAGTGGTTCCGGGGAGCTGTTTTTT
. | 14 | . | TRBJ2-7 | TRBV27 | CASSLRAGYYEQYF | TGTGCCAGCAGTTTAAGGGCAGGCTACTACGAGCAGTACTTC